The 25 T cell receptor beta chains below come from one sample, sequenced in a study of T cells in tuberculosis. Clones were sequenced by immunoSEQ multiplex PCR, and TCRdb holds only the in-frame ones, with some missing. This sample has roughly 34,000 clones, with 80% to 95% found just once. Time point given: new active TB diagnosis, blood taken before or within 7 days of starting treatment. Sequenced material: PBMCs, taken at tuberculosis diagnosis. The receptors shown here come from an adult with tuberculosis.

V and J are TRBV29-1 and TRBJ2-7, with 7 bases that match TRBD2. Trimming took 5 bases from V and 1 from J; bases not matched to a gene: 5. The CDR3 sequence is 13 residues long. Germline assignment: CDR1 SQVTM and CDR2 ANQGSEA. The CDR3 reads CSVRGGSSYEQYF. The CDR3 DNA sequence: TGCAGCGTTCGCGGCGGGAGTTCCTACGAGCAGTACTTC.

CDR3 residues: CASRPGQGNTEAFF. The CDR3 DNA follows: TGTGCCAGCAGACCGGGACAGGGGAACACTGAAGCTTTCTTT. The genes are TRBV27 and TRBJ1-1; 9 nucleotides align to TRBD1. Germline CDR1 is MNHEY and CDR2 is SMNVEV (reference sequence). This CDR3 has 14 residues. Trimming cost V 6 bases and J 1 base; bases outside gene matches: 3.

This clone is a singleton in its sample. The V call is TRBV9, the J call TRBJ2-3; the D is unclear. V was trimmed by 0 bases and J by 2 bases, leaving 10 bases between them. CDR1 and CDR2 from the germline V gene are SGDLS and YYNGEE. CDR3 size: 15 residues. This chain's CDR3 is CASSVEAPYTDTQYF. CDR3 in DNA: TGTGCCAGCAGCGTAGAAGCCCCCTACACAGATACGCAGTATTTT.

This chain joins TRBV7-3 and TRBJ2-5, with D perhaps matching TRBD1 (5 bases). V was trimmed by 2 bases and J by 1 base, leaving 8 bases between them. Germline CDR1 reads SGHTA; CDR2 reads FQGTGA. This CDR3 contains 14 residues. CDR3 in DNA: TGTGCCAGCAGCTTATCAGGGTCCCAAGAGACCCAGTACTTC. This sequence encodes CASSLSGSQETQYF.

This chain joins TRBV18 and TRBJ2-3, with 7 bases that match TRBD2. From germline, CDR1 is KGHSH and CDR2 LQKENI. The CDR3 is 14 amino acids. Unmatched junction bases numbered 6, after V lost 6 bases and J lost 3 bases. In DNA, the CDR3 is TGTGCCAGCTCGCTTAGCGGGTTAACAGATACGCAGTATTTT. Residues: CASSLSGLTDTQYF.

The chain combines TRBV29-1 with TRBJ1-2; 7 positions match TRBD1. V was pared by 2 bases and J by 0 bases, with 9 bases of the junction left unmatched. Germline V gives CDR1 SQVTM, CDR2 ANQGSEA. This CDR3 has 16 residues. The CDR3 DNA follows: TGCAGCGTTGAAAAGAACGACAGGGACACTAACTATGGCTACACCTTC. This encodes CSVEKNDRDTNYGYTF.

CDR3 in amino acids: CASSFGTGEETQYF. The CDR3, as DNA: TGTGCCAGCAGCTTCGGGACAGGGGAAGAGACCCAGTACTTC. V gene TRBV11-1 combines with J gene TRBJ2-5; 10 bases are shared with TRBD1. Germline CDR1 reads SGHAT; CDR2 reads FQDESV (reference sequence). This CDR3 comprises 14 residues. J was trimmed by 3 bases and V by 3 bases; bases with no gene match: 1. Full variable domain (rest looked up from reference TRBV11-1 and TRBJ2-5): EAEVAQSPRYKITEKSQAVAFWCDPISGHATLYWYRQILGQGPELLVQFQDESVVDDSQLPKDRFSAERLKGVDSTLKIQPAELGDSAMYLCASSFGTGEETQYFGPGTRLLVL.

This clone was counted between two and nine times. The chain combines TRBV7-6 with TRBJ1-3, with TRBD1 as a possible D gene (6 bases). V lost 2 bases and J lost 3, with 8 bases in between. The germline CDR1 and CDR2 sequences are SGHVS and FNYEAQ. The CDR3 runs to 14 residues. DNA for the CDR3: TGTGCCAGCAGCTTACCAGGGGTTGGAAACACCATATATTTT. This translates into CASSLPGVGNTIYF.

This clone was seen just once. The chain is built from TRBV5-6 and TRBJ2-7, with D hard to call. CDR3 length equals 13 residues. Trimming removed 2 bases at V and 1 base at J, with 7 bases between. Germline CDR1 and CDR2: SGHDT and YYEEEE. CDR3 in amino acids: CASSLHQSYEQYF. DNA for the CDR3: TGTGCCAGCAGCTTACACCAGTCCTACGAGCAGTACTTC.

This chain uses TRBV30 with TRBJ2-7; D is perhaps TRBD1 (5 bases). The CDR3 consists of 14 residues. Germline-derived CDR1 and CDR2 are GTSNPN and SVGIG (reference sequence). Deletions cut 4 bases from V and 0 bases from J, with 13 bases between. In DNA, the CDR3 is TGTGCCTGGACAGGGCTGAGGACCTCCTACGAGCAGTACTTC. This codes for CAWTGLRTSYEQYF.

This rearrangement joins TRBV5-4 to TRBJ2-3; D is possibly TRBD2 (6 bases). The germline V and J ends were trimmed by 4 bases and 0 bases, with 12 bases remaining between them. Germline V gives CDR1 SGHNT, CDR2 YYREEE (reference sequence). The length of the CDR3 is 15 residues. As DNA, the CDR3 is TGTGCCAGCAGCCGGAGGGACCTCAGCACAGATACGCAGTATTTT. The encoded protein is CASSRRDLSTDTQYF. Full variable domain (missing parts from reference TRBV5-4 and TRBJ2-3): ETGVTQSPTHLIKTRGQQVTLRCSSQSGHNTVSWYQQALGQGPQFIFQYYREEENGRGNFPPRFSGLQFPNYSSELNVNALELDDSALYLCASSRRDLSTDTQYFGPGTRLTVL.

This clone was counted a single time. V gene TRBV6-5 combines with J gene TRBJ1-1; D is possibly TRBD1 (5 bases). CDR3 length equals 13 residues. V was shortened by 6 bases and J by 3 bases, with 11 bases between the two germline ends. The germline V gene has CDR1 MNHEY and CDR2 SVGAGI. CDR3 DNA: TGTGCCAGCAGAACCGGGGGGGACACTGAAGCTTTCTTT. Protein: CASRTGGDTEAFF.

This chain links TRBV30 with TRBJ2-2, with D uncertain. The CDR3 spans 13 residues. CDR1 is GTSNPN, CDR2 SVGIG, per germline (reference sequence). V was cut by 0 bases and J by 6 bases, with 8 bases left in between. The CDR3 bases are TGTGCCTGGAGTGTACTCGATGCCGGGGAGCTGTTTTTT. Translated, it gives CAWSVLDAGELFF.

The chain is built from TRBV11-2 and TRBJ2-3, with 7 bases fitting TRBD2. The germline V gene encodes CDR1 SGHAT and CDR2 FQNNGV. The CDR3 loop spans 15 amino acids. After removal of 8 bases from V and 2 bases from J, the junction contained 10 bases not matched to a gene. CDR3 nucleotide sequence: TGTGCCAGCGGCGCGGCGGGAGCTAACACAGATACGCAGTATTTT. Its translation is CASGAAGANTDTQYF. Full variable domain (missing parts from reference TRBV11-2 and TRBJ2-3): EAGVAQSPRYKIIEKRQSVAFWCNPISGHATLYWYQQILGQGPKLLIQFQNNGVVDDSQLPKDRFSAERLKGVDSTLKIQPAKLEDSAVYLCASGAAGANTDTQYFGPGTRLTVL.

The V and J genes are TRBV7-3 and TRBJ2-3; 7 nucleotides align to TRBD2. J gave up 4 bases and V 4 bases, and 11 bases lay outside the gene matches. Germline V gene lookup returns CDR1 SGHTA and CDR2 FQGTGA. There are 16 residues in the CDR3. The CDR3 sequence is CASSSLGAGSADTQYF. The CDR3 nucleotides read TGTGCCAGCAGCTCCCTAGGAGCGGGATCAGCAGATACGCAGTATTTT.

CDR3 sequence reads: CASSQRTGNYGYTF. The DNA for the CDR3 is TGCGCCAGCAGCCAGCGGACGGGTAACTATGGCTACACCTTC. V usage is TRBV5-1 and J usage is TRBJ1-2; D is unresolved. Germline CDR1 reads SGHRS; CDR2 reads YFSETQ. The CDR3 covers 14 residues. Trimming took 4 bases from V and 1 from J, leaving 11 bases between them. The variable domain in full, completed from reference TRBV5-1 and TRBJ1-2, reads KAGVTQTPRYLIKTRGQQVTLSCSPISGHRSVSWYQQTPGQGLQFLFEYFSETQRNKGNFPGRFSGRQFSNSRSEMNVSTLELGDSALYLCASSQRTGNYGYTFGSGTRLTVV.

The CDR3: CATSQDGNYGYTF. For the CDR3, the DNA is TGTGCCACCAGCCAAGACGGGAACTATGGCTACACCTTC. The genes are TRBV15 and TRBJ1-2; no clear D. Looked up from germline, CDR1 is LNHNV and CDR2 is YYDKDF (reference sequence). V was shortened by 5 bases and J by 2 bases, with 9 bases between the two germline ends. The CDR3 length is 13 residues.

The CDR3 sequence is CASTKSGAGGNEKLFF. CDR3 nucleotides: TGTGCCAGCACCAAGTCCGGGGCAGGGGGGAATGAAAAACTGTTTTTT. The gene calls are TRBV11-2 and TRBJ1-4, with TRBD1 matching over 7 bases. Germline trimming cut 7 bases from V and 5 bases from J; bases unmatched to any gene: 13. Per germline, CDR1 SGHAT and CDR2 FQNNGV. The CDR3 is made up of 16 amino acids.

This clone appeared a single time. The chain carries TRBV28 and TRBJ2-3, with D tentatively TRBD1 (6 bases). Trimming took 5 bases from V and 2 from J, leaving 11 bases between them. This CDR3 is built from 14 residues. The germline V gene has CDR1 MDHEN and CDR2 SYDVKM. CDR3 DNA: TGTGCCAGCAGTCCATCAGGGGTCACAGATACGCAGTATTTT. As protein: CASSPSGVTDTQYF.

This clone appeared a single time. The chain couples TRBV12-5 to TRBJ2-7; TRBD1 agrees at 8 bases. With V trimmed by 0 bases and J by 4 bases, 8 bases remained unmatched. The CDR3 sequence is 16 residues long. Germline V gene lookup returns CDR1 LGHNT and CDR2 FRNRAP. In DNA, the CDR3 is TGTGCTAGTGGTTTGGTACTGGGCCAGGGGGCTTACGAGCAGTACTTC. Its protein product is CASGLVLGQGAYEQYF. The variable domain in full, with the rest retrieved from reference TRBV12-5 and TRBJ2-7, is DARVTQTPRHKVTEMGQEVTMRCQPILGHNTVFWYRQTMMQGLELLAYFRNRAPLDDSGMPKDRFSAEMPDATLATLKIQPSEPRDSAVYFCASGLVLGQGAYEQYFGPGTRLTVT.

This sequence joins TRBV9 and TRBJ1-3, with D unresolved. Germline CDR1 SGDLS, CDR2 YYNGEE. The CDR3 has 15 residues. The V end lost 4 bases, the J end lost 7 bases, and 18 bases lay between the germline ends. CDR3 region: CASSRDTTYGNTIYF. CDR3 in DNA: TGTGCCAGCAGCCGTGACACCACCTATGGGAACACCATATATTTT.

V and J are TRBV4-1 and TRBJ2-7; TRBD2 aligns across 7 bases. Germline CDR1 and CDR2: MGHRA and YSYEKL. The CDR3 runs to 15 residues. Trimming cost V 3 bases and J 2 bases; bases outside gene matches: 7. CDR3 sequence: CASSHTGGIAYEQYF. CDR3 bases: TGCGCCAGCAGCCACACGGGGGGTATTGCCTACGAGCAGTACTTC.

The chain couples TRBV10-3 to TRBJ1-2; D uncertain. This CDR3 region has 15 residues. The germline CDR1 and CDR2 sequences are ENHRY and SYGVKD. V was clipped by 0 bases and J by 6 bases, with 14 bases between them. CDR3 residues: CAISESISSGDGYTF. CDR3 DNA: TGTGCCATCAGTGAGTCTATAAGCAGCGGGGATGGCTACACCTTC.

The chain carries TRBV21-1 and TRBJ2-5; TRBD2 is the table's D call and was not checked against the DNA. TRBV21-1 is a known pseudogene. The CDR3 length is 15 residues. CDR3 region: CASRGGRQDQETQYF. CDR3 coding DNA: TGTGCCAGCCGCGGGGGGAGACAGGATCAAGAGACCCAGTACTTC.

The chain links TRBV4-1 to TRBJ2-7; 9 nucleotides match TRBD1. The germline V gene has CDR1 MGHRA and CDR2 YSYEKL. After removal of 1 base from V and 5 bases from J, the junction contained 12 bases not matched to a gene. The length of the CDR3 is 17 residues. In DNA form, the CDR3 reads TGCGCCAGCAGCCAAGTCAGCATACAGGGGGCAGGCGACGAGCAGTACTTC. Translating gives CASSQVSIQGAGDEQYF.